These T cell receptor beta chains were read from a single sample in a study of T cells after yellow fever vaccination. TCRdb recomputed calls from the 5' RACE reads with MiXCR, one row per CDR3 protein. The sample shows 250,000 to 300,000 distinct CDR3 sequences, 5.2% of them seen only once. The material was CD4+ T cells sorted from PBMCs, obtained on the day of the yellow fever booster vaccination. The receptor source for this set is a man between 18 and 29 years old who received the YFV17D yellow fever vaccine. The CDR3 runs from the conserved cysteine through the conserved F or W. Some rows mark clone size as missing; the rest say once, few, many or name a class of expanded clone.

clone size	V gene	J gene	CDR3 protein
-	TRBV10-1	TRBJ1-4	CASSRNEKLFF
few	TRBV5-1	TRBJ2-7	CASSPASGVPYEQYF
many	TRBV4-2	TRBJ2-7	CASSQELGTREQYF
few	TRBV7-9	TRBJ1-2	CASSPGGTGYTF
many	TRBV5-4	TRBJ2-1	CASSKQGADEQFF
-	TRBV29-1	TRBJ1-2	CSGAGQDRRGYTF
many	TRBV5-1	TRBJ2-5	CASSRGNTDSGETQYF
few	TRBV6-5	TRBJ1-1	CASSYSGHQYEAFF
many	TRBV10-3	TRBJ2-5	CAISRGETQYF
-	TRBV5-1	TRBJ2-5	CASSLAREAETQYF
many	TRBV7-2	TRBJ2-7	CASSLAGHLYEQYF